The T cell receptor beta chain under discussion was sequenced for a study of regulatory and conventional T cells in RAG deficiency. Regulatory T cells were sorted from blood as CD4+ CD25-high CD127-low cells. Measured with immunoSEQ multiplex PCR; TCRdb has only the in-frame clones, and not every one. The sample records just under 9,500 clones, around 92% being singletons. The V end was cut by 4 bases, the J end by 6 bases, with 18 bases between. Germline V gene data show CDR1 as MNHNS and CDR2 as SASEGT. The CDR3 consists of 15 residues. These data are also associated with another study on regulatory T cells. Per that paper: The PCR used 52 TRBV and 13 TRBJ primers.

This clonotype originated in a human donor in good health. The chain recombines TRBV6-1 with TRBJ1-2, with a weak D call TRBD1 (6 bases). The sequenced sample consisted of Tregs sorted from blood. The CDR3 sequence is CASSGRGRGRNGYTF. CDR3 DNA: TGTGCCAGCAGTGGAAGAGGCAGGGGCCGAAATGGCTACACCTTC.